The 4 T cell receptor beta chains listed next were all sequenced from one sample in a study of CD8+CD57+ T cells in acquired aplastic anemia. All patients picked for sequencing had shown, by flow cytometry, an expansion of CD8+CD57+ cells. The TCR beta profiling, which covered VDJ combination and CDR3 sequence, was carried out using genomic DNA as the template. Each CDR3 protein is one row after TCRdb ran MiXCR on the reads. The table has 150,000 or so distinct CDR3 sequences, roughly 48% seen once. Sequencing input: sorted CD4+, CD8+, or CD8+CD57+ T cells (not recorded which) from PBMCs. These receptors were obtained from a human donor with aplastic anemia.

This clonotype was seen once. One end of the junction fails to match germline, which may point to a read error. This chain joins TRBV27 and TRBJ2-4; D gene ambiguous. This CDR3 spans 13 amino acids. The germline V gene has CDR1 MNHEY and CDR2 SMNVEV (reference sequence). For the CDR3, the DNA is TGTGCCAGCACTGACGGAGCCAAAAACATTCGGTACTTC. It codes for CASTDGAKNIRYF.

CDR3 bases: TGTGCCAGCAGCTTAAACAGGGTTAATCAGCCCCAGCATTTT. It codes for CASSLNRVNQPQHF. V gene TRBV9 combines with J gene TRBJ1-5; D possibly corresponds to TRBD1 (6 bases). Germline CDR1 SGDLS, CDR2 YYNGEE. The length of the CDR3 is 14 residues. V dropped 4 bases and J dropped 4 bases, with 12 bases sitting between them.

This clonotype was picked up many times. J is TRBJ2-5 and V is TRBV4-3, with TRBD2 identical over 7 bases. The CDR3 runs 15 residues. V dropped 1 base and J dropped 4; count of bases not matched to a gene: 6. In germline, CDR1 is LGHNA, CDR2 YSLEER. The CDR3 DNA sequence: TGCGCCAGCAGCCAAGGCGGGAGCCCTCGAGAGACCCAGTACTTC. This codes for CASSQGGSPRETQYF.

This clonotype was recorded many times. J is TRBJ2-7 and V is TRBV20-1; D uncertain. CDR1 DFQATT and CDR2 SNEGSKA come from the germline V gene (reference sequence). V was pared by 0 bases and J by 0 bases, with 9 bases between. The CDR3 runs 14 residues. The CDR3 reads CSARDSESSYEQYF. The DNA for the CDR3 is TGCAGTGCTAGAGACAGTGAGAGCTCCTACGAGCAGTACTTC.